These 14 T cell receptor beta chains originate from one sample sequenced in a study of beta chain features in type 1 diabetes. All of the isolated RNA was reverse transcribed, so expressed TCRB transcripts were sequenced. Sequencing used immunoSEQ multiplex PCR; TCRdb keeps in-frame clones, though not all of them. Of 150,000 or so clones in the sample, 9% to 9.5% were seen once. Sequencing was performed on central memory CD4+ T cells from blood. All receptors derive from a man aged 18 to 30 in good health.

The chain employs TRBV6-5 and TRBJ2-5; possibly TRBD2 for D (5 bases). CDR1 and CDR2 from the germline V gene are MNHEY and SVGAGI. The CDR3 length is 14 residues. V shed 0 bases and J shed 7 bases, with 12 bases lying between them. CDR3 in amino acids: CASSYSTSRGTQYF. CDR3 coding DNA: TGTGCCAGCAGTTACTCGACAAGCCGGGGGACCCAGTACTTC.

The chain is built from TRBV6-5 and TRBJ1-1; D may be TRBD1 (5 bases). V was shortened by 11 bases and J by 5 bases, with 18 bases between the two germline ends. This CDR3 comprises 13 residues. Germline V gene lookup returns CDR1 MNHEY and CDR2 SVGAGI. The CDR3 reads CALTSRGGTEAFF. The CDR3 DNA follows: TGTGCCCTAACATCAAGGGGAGGGACTGAAGCTTTCTTT.

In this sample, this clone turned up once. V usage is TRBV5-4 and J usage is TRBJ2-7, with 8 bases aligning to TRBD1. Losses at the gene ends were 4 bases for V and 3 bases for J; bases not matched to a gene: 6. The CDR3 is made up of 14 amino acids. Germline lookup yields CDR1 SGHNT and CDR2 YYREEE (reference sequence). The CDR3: CASSRQGAGYEQYF. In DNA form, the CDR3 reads TGTGCCAGCAGCCGGCAGGGGGCGGGCTACGAGCAGTACTTC.

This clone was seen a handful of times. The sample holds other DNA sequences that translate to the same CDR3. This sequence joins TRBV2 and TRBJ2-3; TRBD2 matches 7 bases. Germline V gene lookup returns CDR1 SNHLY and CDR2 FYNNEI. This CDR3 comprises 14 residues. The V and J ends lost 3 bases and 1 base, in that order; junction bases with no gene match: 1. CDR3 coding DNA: TGTGCCAGCAGTGAGGGAGGGGGCACAGATACGCAGTATTTT. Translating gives CASSEGGGTDTQYF.

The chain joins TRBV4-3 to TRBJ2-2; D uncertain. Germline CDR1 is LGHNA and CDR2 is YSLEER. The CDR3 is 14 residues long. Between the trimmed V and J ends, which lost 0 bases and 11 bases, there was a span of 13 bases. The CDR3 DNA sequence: TGCGCCAGCAGCCAAGAATATATTCGGAGCGAGCTGTTTTTT. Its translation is CASSQEYIRSELFF.

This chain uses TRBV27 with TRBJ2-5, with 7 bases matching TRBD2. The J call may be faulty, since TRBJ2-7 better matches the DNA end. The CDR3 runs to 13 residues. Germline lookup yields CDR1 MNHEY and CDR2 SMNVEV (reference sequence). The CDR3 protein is CASTGRGTYEQYF. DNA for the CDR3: TGTGCCAGCACGGGGCGGGGGACCTACGAGCAGTACTTC.

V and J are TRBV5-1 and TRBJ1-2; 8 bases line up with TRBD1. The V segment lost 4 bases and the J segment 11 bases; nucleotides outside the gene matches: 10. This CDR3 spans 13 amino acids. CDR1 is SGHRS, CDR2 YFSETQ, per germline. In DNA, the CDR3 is TGCGCCAGCAGCCAAATTCCGGGACAGGATTACACCTTC. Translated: CASSQIPGQDYTF.

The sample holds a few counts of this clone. The DNA for the CDR3 is TGTGCCAGCAGCTTAGGGTTCGGGGAAACTAGCACAGATACGCAGTATTTT. It codes for CASSLGFGETSTDTQYF. The V call is TRBV13, the J call TRBJ2-3; TRBD2 is a possible D gene (5 bases). The V end was cut by 0 bases, the J end by 0 bases, with 13 bases between. This CDR3 has 17 residues. Germline V gives CDR1 PRHDT, CDR2 FYEKMQ (reference sequence).

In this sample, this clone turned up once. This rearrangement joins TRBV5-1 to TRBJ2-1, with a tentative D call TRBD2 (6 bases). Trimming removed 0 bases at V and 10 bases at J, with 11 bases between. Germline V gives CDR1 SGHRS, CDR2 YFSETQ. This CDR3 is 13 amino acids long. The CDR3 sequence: CASSLAGVQEQFF. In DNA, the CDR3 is TGCGCCAGCAGCTTGGCGGGGGTACAGGAGCAGTTCTTC.

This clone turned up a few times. The CDR3 DNA is TGTGCCATACAGGGGCCAGAGACCCAGTACTTC. Protein sequence: CAIQGPETQYF. This chain uses TRBV28 with TRBJ2-5; the match to TRBD1 covers 7 bases. V was clipped by 10 bases and J by 4 bases; unmatched bases: 3. CDR3 length: 11 residues. CDR1 and CDR2 from the germline V gene are MDHEN and SYDVKM.

The CDR3 region is CASSDFSGGHTQYF. The DNA for the CDR3 is TGTGCCAGCAGTGACTTTAGCGGGGGTCATACGCAGTATTTT. V gene TRBV6-4 combines with J gene TRBJ2-3; 9 nucleotides align to TRBD2. The junction had 3 bases not matched to a gene; V was cut back by 1 base and J by 7 bases. In germline, CDR1 is MRHNA, CDR2 SNTAGT. The CDR3 spans 14 residues.

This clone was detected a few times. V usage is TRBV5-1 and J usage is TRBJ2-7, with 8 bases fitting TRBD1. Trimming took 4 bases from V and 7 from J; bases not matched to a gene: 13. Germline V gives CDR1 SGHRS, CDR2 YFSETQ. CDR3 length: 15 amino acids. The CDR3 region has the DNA TGCGCCAGCAGCCGCTCTGGGACAGGCGAGGGGGAGCAGTACTTC. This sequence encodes CASSRSGTGEGEQYF.

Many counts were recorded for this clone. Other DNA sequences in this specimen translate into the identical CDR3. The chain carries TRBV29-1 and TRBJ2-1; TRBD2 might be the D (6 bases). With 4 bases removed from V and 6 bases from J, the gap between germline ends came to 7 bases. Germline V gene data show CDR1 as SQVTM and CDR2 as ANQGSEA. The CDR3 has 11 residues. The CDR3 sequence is CSVGRGNEQFF. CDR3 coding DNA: TGCAGCGTTGGGCGGGGCAATGAGCAGTTCTTC.

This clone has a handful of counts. CDR3 nucleotides: TGTGCCAGTAGAGATCGGACAGCAGACAATCAGCCCCAGCATTTT. Protein product: CASRDRTADNQPQHF. The J gene is TRBJ1-5, the V gene TRBV19, with D possibly TRBD1 on 6 matching bases. The CDR3 covers 15 residues. From germline, CDR1 is LNHDA and CDR2 SQIVND (reference sequence). Trimming pared 6 bases from V and 3 bases from J, leaving 15 bases between.